The 11 T cell receptor beta chains reported below all come from one sample, sequenced in a study of technical replicates of blood from a handful of donors. Repertoires were generated with immunoSEQ multiplex PCR, while TCRdb's copy carries only in-frame clones and drops some. The data hold over 50,000 clones, with approximately 87% observed a single time. Sequenced material: PBMCs. The origin of the receptors is a human donor in good health. Some clones in this sample may be carry-over from other donors' samples.

There are many counts of this clone. The chain joins TRBV7-8 to TRBJ2-7, with D possibly TRBD1 on 6 matching bases. The germline V and J ends were trimmed by 6 bases and 4 bases, with 19 bases remaining between them. CDR1 is SGHVS and CDR2 is FQNEAQ in the germline V gene. This CDR3 spans 15 amino acids. CDR3 amino acids: CASSHSSGDLYEQYF. DNA for the CDR3: TGTGCCAGCAGTCACTCCTCAGGGGACCTTTACGAGCAGTACTTC.

In this sample, this clone turned up many times. The chain is built from TRBV7-2 and TRBJ1-2; D might be TRBD1 (5 bases). V lost 6 bases to trimming and J lost 5 bases, with 10 bases between them. The CDR3 has 12 amino acids. CDR1 is SGHTA and CDR2 is FQGNSA in the germline V gene. The CDR3 coding sequence is TGTGCCAGCAGTACAGGTGTTTATGGCTACACCTTC. Translating it yields CASSTGVYGYTF.

V and J are TRBV2 and TRBJ2-2, with a possible D match to TRBD2 (6 bases). Germline V gives CDR1 SNHLY, CDR2 FYNNEI. There are 14 residues in the CDR3. The V end was cut by 8 bases, the J end by 2 bases, with 12 bases between. CDR3 sequence: CASGGTSNTGELFF. For the CDR3, the DNA is TGTGCCAGCGGCGGGACTTCTAACACCGGGGAGCTGTTTTTT. Using reference TRBV2 and TRBJ2-2 for the parts outside the CDR3, the full variable domain is EPEVTQTPSHQVTQMGQEVILRCVPISNHLYFYWYRQILGQKVEFLVSFYNNEISEKSEIFDDQFSVERPDGSNFTLKIRSTKLEDSAMYFCASGGTSNTGELFFGEGSRLTVL.

The chain's CDR3 is CASSLGGQGAKNTEAFF. CDR3 bases: TGTGCCAGCAGCTTAGGGGGACAGGGGGCGAAAAACACTGAAGCTTTCTTT. The chain uses TRBV13 and TRBJ1-1; TRBD1 agrees at 12 bases. The V and J ends lost 0 bases and 2 bases, in that order; junction bases with no gene match: 4. CDR1 is PRHDT and CDR2 is FYEKMQ in the germline V gene (reference sequence). The CDR3 is 17 amino acids.

The CDR3 coding sequence is TGTGCCAGCTCACTTGACAGGGTGAACACCGGGGAGCTGTTTTTT. Its protein is CASSLDRVNTGELFF. The chain links TRBV18 to TRBJ2-2; 7 bases are a match to TRBD1. Germline CDR1 reads KGHSH; CDR2 reads LQKENI. V was clipped by 4 bases and J by 1 base; unmatched bases: 3. CDR3 length: 15 amino acids.

The chain recombines TRBV6-5 with TRBJ1-2, with D possibly being TRBD1 (6 bases). This CDR3 is built from 15 residues. V was shortened by 6 bases and J by 4 bases, with 18 bases between the two germline ends. The germline gives CDR1 MNHEY, CDR2 SVGAGI. CDR3 nucleotide sequence: TGTGCCAGCAGGCCGCCTTCAGGGGTTGGCTATGGCTACACCTTC. As protein: CASRPPSGVGYGYTF.

The rearrangement links TRBV6-4 to TRBJ2-5, with 10 bases aligning to TRBD1. Trimming removed 2 bases from V and 5 bases from J; junction bases left unmatched: 17. Germline CDR1 is MRHNA and CDR2 is SNTAGT. The CDR3 runs to 19 residues. In DNA, the CDR3 is TGTGCCAGCAGTGACACGGTCACGTGGGACAGGGGATCATTTGAGACCCAGTACTTC. Translation gives CASSDTVTWDRGSFETQYF.

V and J are TRBV2 and TRBJ2-7; D gene ambiguous. Germline V gives CDR1 SNHLY, CDR2 FYNNEI. The CDR3 extends over 15 amino acids. V dropped 6 bases and J dropped 4 bases, with 19 bases sitting between them. The CDR3 region has the DNA TGTGCCAGCAGCCAAAGTGGCAGGATCGGTTACGAGCAGTACTTC. Protein sequence: CASSQSGRIGYEQYF.

The chain has TRBV7-2 and TRBJ2-3; D may be TRBD2 (6 bases). Germline V gene sequence: CDR1 SGHTA, CDR2 FQGNSA. Trimming removed 2 bases at V and 3 bases at J, with 12 bases between. The CDR3 is 15 residues long. The CDR3 loop reads CASSLLGGETDTQYF. The CDR3 DNA follows: TGTGCCAGCAGCTTATTAGGCGGGGAAACAGATACGCAGTATTTT.

This chain joins TRBV27 and TRBJ1-4, with 9 bases fitting TRBD1. The CDR3 runs to 15 residues. From germline, CDR1 is MNHEY and CDR2 SMNVEV (reference sequence). Trimming removed 6 bases from V and 4 bases from J; junction bases left unmatched: 6. CDR3 in amino acids: CASRAGGQGNEKLFF. The CDR3 DNA sequence: TGTGCCAGCAGGGCCGGGGGACAGGGTAATGAAAAACTGTTTTTT.

The V call is TRBV5-4, the J call TRBJ2-1; 8 bases agree with TRBD2. Trimming took 3 bases from V and 3 from J; bases not matched to a gene: 17. From germline, CDR1 is SGHNT and CDR2 YYREEE (reference sequence). This CDR3 spans 19 amino acids. The CDR3 loop reads CASSSRRLAGHGSYNEQFF. The CDR3, as DNA: TGTGCCAGCAGCTCAAGAAGGCTAGCGGGCCACGGCAGCTACAATGAGCAGTTCTTC.